The sequence of this T cell receptor (beta chain) was determined in a study of T-cell memory formation after mild COVID-19 (dated by TCRdb to about 2021). Describing the broader study: Most TCR sequence clusters were specific to one of the two donors. T-cell clones expanding and contracting after mild COVID-19 in a couple of donors were tracked by longitudinal TCRalpha and TCRbeta repertoire sequencing. The cohort comprised two young, previously healthy adult volunteers, one female and one male.

Summary of the overall study and its limitations: Contracting CD4+ clones were located mainly in the CM and EM memory subsets, whereas CD8+ clones were found to be enriched in EMRA. SARS-CoV-2 specificity was not confirmed for the second-wave clones peaking on day 37. Some responding clones were detected in pre-infection memory, suggesting pre-existing cross-reactive memory T cells joined the SARS-CoV-2 response. The study included only two mild cases, and larger cohorts that include severe cases with pre-infection samples were judged to be necessary. Clones contracting from day 15 to 85 had balanced CD4/CD8 phenotypes, while a second wave expanding from day 15 to 37 was biased towards CD4+.

Sequenced using an Illumina NovaSeq 6000. cDNA libraries for TCRalpha and TCRbeta were prepared by 5'RACE using constant-segment primers, with sample barcodes and unique molecular identifiers added. RNA was extracted from every sample with Trizol reagent. Amplification of the libraries took two PCR steps, and the second step added a second sample barcode plus Illumina TruSeq adapters. Libraries were sequenced on an Illumina NovaSeq with 2 x 150 bp paired-end reads. For the original study's pipeline: With migec v1.2.7, reads were demultiplexed and then collapsed into UMI-guided consensus sequences. Using mixcr v2.1.11, the UMI consensuses were aligned to TRA and TRB V and J templates and assembled into clonotypes. A clonotype was counted as expanded or contracted only when both edgeR and NoisET called the clonotype significant, with the noise models trained on biological replicates. For edgeR calls, the cutoffs were a false discovery rate-adjusted p below 0.01 and a log2 fold-change threshold of 1. As an exploratory analysis of dynamics, max-normalized trajectories of the 1000 most abundant clonotypes were examined with PCA combined with hierarchical clustering. Separately sequenced CD4+ and CD8+ repertoires were used to assign a CD4 or CD8 phenotype to each responding clone. TCRdb's own reprocessing of the public reads used fastp at Q25 and MiXCR and kept productive beta chains. Each CDR3 protein appears once, grouped with its most common genes and DNA. For this entry, the V and J calls and clone size follow TCRdb and not the study's own pipeline. Across this sample there are approximately 400,000 distinct CDR3 sequences, with approximately 24% seen only once. Together, the top ten hold around 8.7% of the sample.

Ficoll-Paque density gradient centrifugation was the method used to isolate PBMCs. Comments on this clonotype: This clone's antigen is unknown. No much larger clonotype is one base removed from it; base qualities were not supplied.

CDR1 and CDR2 were assigned from the germline V gene as SGHRS and YFSETQ. A distance of 16 bases separates the germline ends of V and J, which lose 3 bases and 6 bases respectively. Spanning cysteine to phenylalanine, the CDR3 consists of 16 amino acids. The only DNA kept is the CDR3, 48 bases in frame from the first base. The TCR sequence derives from an adult woman who had mild COVID-19 (a few samples of this study predate the infection). The sample titles of this study are shuffled in the database, so cell type and time point are left out; the donor was told from shared clones. The chain couples TRBV5-1 to TRBJ1-6, with a weak D call of TRBD1 (6 bases match). Specimen: PBMCs or a T cell subset sorted from them (not recorded which). Here is the DNA: TGCGCCAGCAGCTCAGGGGCCAGGGGTCGTAATTCACCCCTCCACTTT. Translated, it reads CASSSGARGRNSPLHF. Here the CDR3 is joined to the reference TRBV5-1 and TRBJ1-6 genes, and the full variable domain is: KAGVTQTPRYLIKTRGQQVTLSCSPISGHRSVSWYQQTPGQGLQFLFEYFSETQRNKGNFPGRFSGRQFSNSRSEMNVSTLELGDSALYLCASSSGARGRNSPLHFGNGTRLTVT.